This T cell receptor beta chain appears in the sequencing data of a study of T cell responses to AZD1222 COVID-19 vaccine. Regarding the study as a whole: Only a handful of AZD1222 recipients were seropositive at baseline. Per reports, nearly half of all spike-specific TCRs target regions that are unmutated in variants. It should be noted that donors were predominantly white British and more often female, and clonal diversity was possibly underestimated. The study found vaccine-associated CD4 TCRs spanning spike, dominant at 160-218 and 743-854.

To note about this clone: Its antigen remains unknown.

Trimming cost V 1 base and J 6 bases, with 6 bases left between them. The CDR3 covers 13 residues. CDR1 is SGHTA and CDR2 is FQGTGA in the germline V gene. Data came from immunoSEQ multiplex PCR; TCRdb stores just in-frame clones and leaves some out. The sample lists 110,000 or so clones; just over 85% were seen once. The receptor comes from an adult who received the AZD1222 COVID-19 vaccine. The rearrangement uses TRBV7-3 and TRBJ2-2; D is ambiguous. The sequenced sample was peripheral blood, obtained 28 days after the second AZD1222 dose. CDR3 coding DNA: TGTGCCAGCAGCTTAAGGCTAGCCGGGGAGCTGTTTTTT. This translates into CASSLRLAGELFF.